This is a list of T cell receptor beta chains from one sample in a study of molecular identifiers for immune sequencing clone quantification. TCRdb re-called the PCR reads through MiXCR, storing one row per CDR3 protein. The sample includes approximately 680,000 distinct CDR3 sequences, 25% of them seen just once. Sequences were obtained from naive CD8+ T cells from blood, with Jurkat cell RNA spiked in. The receptors shown here come from a human donor in good health. Some libraries in this study had Jurkat cell RNA spiked in. The CDR3 runs from the conserved cysteine through the conserved F or W. The order of the fields is clone size, V gene, D gene, J gene, CDR3 DNA, CDR3 protein. A D gene is named only where the DNA matches it firmly. The size entry is marked missing in some rows and otherwise reads once, few, many or a size class.

>-|TRBV11-2|TRBD2|TRBJ2-1
TGTGCCACCAGCTTGACTAGCGGGTTCAATGAGCAGTTCTTC
CATSLTSGFNEQFF
>many|TRBV4-2|TRBD2|TRBJ2-7
TGTGCCAGCAGCCAAGAGACTAGCGGGCTGTACGAGCAGTACTTC
CASSQETSGLYEQYF
>few|TRBV4-3|TRBD1|TRBJ1-3
TGCGCCAGCAGCCAAGTGTTCGGACAGGGGAACGGAAACACCATATATTTT
CASSQVFGQGNGNTIYF
>-|TRBV9|-|TRBJ2-1
TGTGCCAGCAGCGTAGCTACGGCCCCTAGCAATGAGCAGTTCTTC
CASSVATAPSNEQFF
>-|TRBV19|-|TRBJ1-1
TGTGCCAGTAGTCCGGGACAACGGTCGGGCACTGAAGCTTTCTTT
CASSPGQRSGTEAFF
>many|TRBV5-4|-|TRBJ2-5
TGTGCCAGCAGCTTGGATGGGGTACCCCAAGAGACCCAGTACTTC
CASSLDGVPQETQYF
>few|TRBV4-1|TRBD1|TRBJ2-2
TGCGCCAGCAGCCAAGTACCGGGACAGCGAGACACCGGGGAGCTGTTTTTT
CASSQVPGQRDTGELFF
>-|TRBV6-6|TRBD2|TRBJ2-6
TGTGCCAGCAGTTATACGGCAGGGAGGGGCTCTGGGGCCAACGTCCTGACTTTC
CASSYTAGRGSGANVLTF
>many|TRBV11-2|TRBD2|TRBJ2-5
TGTGCCAGCAGCTTACGACTAGCTCCGTCGTACTTC
CASSLRLAPSYF
>-|TRBV7-9|-|TRBJ2-7
TGTGCCAGCAGTCCATTACTAGAGACGTCCTCCGAGCAGTCCTTC
CASSPLLETSSEQSF
>-|TRBV27|TRBD1|TRBJ1-5
TGTGCCAGCAATCCCGGACAGGGAGGACAGCCCCAGCATTTT
CASNPGQGGQPQHF
>few|TRBV6-5|TRBD1|TRBJ1-1
TGTGCCAGCAGCCCCTCCAGGGGGGGTGAAGCTTTCTTT
CASSPSRGGEAFF
>-|TRBV13|-|TRBJ2-2
TGTGCCGGCAGCTTAAGCGGAGGGAACACCGGGGAGCTGTTTTTT
CAGSLSGGNTGELFF
>-|TRBV11-2|-|TRBJ1-3
TGTGCCAGCAGCTGGGAGACAGGTTCTGGAAACACCATATATTTT
CASSWETGSGNTIYF
>many|TRBV28|-|TRBJ2-7
TGTGCCAGCAGTTTCACCGCTCCCTCCAACGAGCAGTACTTC
CASSFTAPSNEQYF
>-|TRBV11-2|-|TRBJ2-7
TGTGCCAGCAGCGTAGTCGGAGGGGGCTGGTACGAGCAGTACTTC
CASSVVGGGWYEQYF
>few|TRBV5-4|TRBD1|TRBJ2-7
TGTGCCAGCAGCGTGGACAGGCGGTCATCCGAGCAGTACTTC
CASSVDRRSSEQYF
>many|TRBV12-3/TRBV12-4|TRBD1|TRBJ1-5
TGTGCCAGCAGTTCCCCCCCTCTCGGGACAGACAATCAGCCCCAGCATTTT
CASSSPPLGTDNQPQHF
>-|TRBV4-3|-|TRBJ2-7
TGCGCCAGCAGCCAAGATATGCGGTACGAGCAGTACTTC
CASSQDMRYEQYF
>-|TRBV4-3|-|TRBJ2-1
TGCGCCAGCAGTCCCGCGGGTACCTACAATGAGCAGTTCTTC
CASSPAGTYNEQFF
>-|TRBV2|-|TRBJ2-7
TGTGCCAGCAGTGTTAGGGACTTCTACGAGCAGTACTTC
CASSVRDFYEQYF
>-|TRBV21-1|-|TRBJ2-5
TGTGCCAGCAGCAAATGGCTGGGCCAACCGAGGGGAGAGACCCAGTACTTC
CASSKWLGQPRGETQYF
>few|TRBV19|-|TRBJ1-1
TGTGCCAGTAGTACGAGGGTGGGCACTGAAGCTTTCTTT
CASSTRVGTEAFF
>many|TRBV4-3|-|TRBJ1-1
TGCGCCAGCAGCCAGCTCCCGGGAGGCGGAACTGAAGCTTTCTTT
CASSQLPGGGTEAFF
>many|TRBV20-1|-|TRBJ2-6
TGCAGTGCTGCGGAAATAGGCTCTGGGGCCAACGTCCTGACTTTC
CSAAEIGSGANVLTF
>-|TRBV3-2|-|TRBJ2-7
TGTGCCAGCAGCCAACCCACGACTAGCGGCGATCCCTACGAGCAGTACTTC
CASSQPTTSGDPYEQYF
>few|TRBV12-3/TRBV12-4|TRBD2|TRBJ2-5
TGTGCCAGCACCGCTGGCCTTGCGGGGGGGTTGGAGACCCAGTACTTC
CASTAGLAGGLETQYF
>few|TRBV4-3|TRBD2|TRBJ2-2
TGCGCCAGCAGCCAAGATTTGGGGCTAGCGGGAGTTTTCGGGGAGCTGTTTTTT
CASSQDLGLAGVFGELFF
>many|TRBV28|TRBD1|TRBJ2-3
TGTGCCAGCAGGGAGGGACAGGGAGTATGGGATACGCAGTATTTT
CASREGQGVWDTQYF
>-|TRBV7-9|TRBD1|TRBJ2-1
TGTGCCAGCAGCTTAGGGGACAGGGGCCACTATGAGCAGTTCTTC
CASSLGDRGHYEQFF
>many|TRBV29-1|-|TRBJ1-1
TGCAGCGTTCCGGGGACAAATGGAGCGGGCACTGAAGCTTTCTTT
CSVPGTNGAGTEAFF
>-|TRBV5-1|TRBD2|TRBJ2-3
TGCGCCAGCAGCTGGACTAGCGGGAGTCTGGGAGATACGCAGTATTTT
CASSWTSGSLGDTQYF
>-|TRBV2|-|TRBJ1-2
TGTGCCAGCAGTCCAGCAGGAGGTTTTAGCTATGGCTACACCTTC
CASSPAGGFSYGYTF
>many|TRBV5-1|-|TRBJ2-7
TGCGCCAGCAGCTTGGCTCCGAGGACAGAATTCTACGAGCAGTACTTC
CASSLAPRTEFYEQYF
>many|TRBV5-6|-|TRBJ2-7
TGTGCCAGCAGCACCCAACAGGGTGGCGAGCAGTACTTC
CASSTQQGGEQYF
>-|TRBV4-3|-|TRBJ2-5
TGCGCCAGCAGCCAAGATCGGCAGGTGGGGCAAGAGACCCAGTACTTC
CASSQDRQVGQETQYF
>many|TRBV20-1|-|TRBJ2-7
TGCAGTGCTCCCTCAACAGTGAGCTCCTACGAGCAGTACTTC
CSAPSTVSSYEQYF
>few|TRBV20-1|TRBD1|TRBJ2-7
TGCAGTGCTGAGGACAGGACCCGAACCTACGAGCAGTACTTC
CSAEDRTRTYEQYF
>-|TRBV24-1|TRBD1|TRBJ2-1
TGTGCCACCAGTGATTCCGGGACAGTAAAGTTCGACTCCTACAATGAGCAGTTCTTC
CATSDSGTVKFDSYNEQFF
>-|TRBV4-1|TRBD2|TRBJ2-7
TGCGCCAGCAGCCCGGGACTAGCGGGAGTATTATACGAGCAGTACTTC
CASSPGLAGVLYEQYF
>many|TRBV14|TRBD1|TRBJ1-1
TGTGCCAGCAGCCAATCCCCGGGACAGACGTACTCACCTAACACTGAAGCTTTCTTT
CASSQSPGQTYSPNTEAFF
>many|TRBV2|TRBD1|TRBJ1-1
TGTGCCAGCAGGGACAGGTTGTTAGCTTTCTTT
CASRDRLLAFF
>-|TRBV19|-|TRBJ1-4
TGTGCCAGTAGTATGGGGCTGGGAACTAATGAAAAACTGTTTTTT
CASSMGLGTNEKLFF
>few|TRBV20-1|-|TRBJ1-1
TGCAGTGCTAGAGTTCGGGCAGAGAACACTGAAGCTTTCTTT
CSARVRAENTEAFF
>many|TRBV6-1|-|TRBJ1-1
TGTGCCAGCAGTGAAGACGCAGGGAACACTGAAGCTTTCTTT
CASSEDAGNTEAFF
>few|TRBV20-1|-|TRBJ2-7
TGCAGTGCTATCGGCGGAAGCTCCTACGAGCAGTACTTC
CSAIGGSSYEQYF
>-|TRBV4-3|TRBD2|TRBJ2-1
TGCGCCAGCAGCCAAGACAGTCCCCAATCGGGTCTAGCGGGGGGGCGCAATGAGCAGTTCTTC
CASSQDSPQSGLAGGRNEQFF
>-|TRBV12-3/TRBV12-4|-|TRBJ2-7
TGTGCCAGCAGTTCCGGCGGTGAGTCCTACGAGCAGTACTTC
CASSSGGESYEQYF
>many|TRBV29-1|TRBD2|TRBJ2-3
TGCAGCCCTTGGGTGCGCGGGAGGGCCGCAGATACGCAGTATTTT
CSPWVRGRAADTQYF
>few|TRBV20-1|TRBD2|TRBJ2-7
TGCAGTGCTGGATCCGTCGCTAGCGGTATCTACGAGCAGTACTTC
CSAGSVASGIYEQYF
>many|TRBV20-1|TRBD2|TRBJ2-7
TGCAGTGCTAGAGATCTAGCGGGGACCTCCTACGAGCAGTACTTC
CSARDLAGTSYEQYF
>-|TRBV6-2/TRBV6-3|TRBD2|TRBJ2-7
TGTGCCAGCGGACTAGCGGGGGCTACCTACGAGCAGTACTTC
CASGLAGATYEQYF
>few|TRBV7-9|-|TRBJ2-7
TGTGCCAGCAGCTTAGTTCCAGGCGAGCAGTACTTC
CASSLVPGEQYF
>-|TRBV7-9|-|TRBJ1-6
TGTGCCAGCAGCTTAGGGGCGGGGCAGGAACCTAATTCACCCCTCCACTTT
CASSLGAGQEPNSPLHF
>-|TRBV4-1|-|TRBJ2-7
TGCGCCAGCAGCCAACTCCGGGACTCCTCCTACGAGCAGTACTTC
CASSQLRDSSYEQYF
>many|TRBV6-2/TRBV6-3|-|TRBJ2-5
TGTGCCAGCAGTTACTCGAGCGTTCCCCAAGAGACCCAGTACTTC
CASSYSSVPQETQYF
>once|TRBV27|TRBD2|TRBJ2-2
TGTGCCAGCAGTTTATCCGGACTAGCGGGATACCCGAACACCGGGGAGCTGTTTTTT
CASSLSGLAGYPNTGELFF
>-|TRBV4-1|-|TRBJ2-3
TGCGCCCGCCGCCCCGCCCTGCCGGTGATAGCGGATACGCAGTATTTT
CARRPALPVIADTQYF
>-|TRBV6-1|-|TRBJ2-7
TGTGCCAGCAGTGAAGGCAGTACCTACGAGCAGTACTTC
CASSEGSTYEQYF